These 21 T cell receptor beta chains came from one sample sequenced in a study of blood T cell repertoires in COVID-19. Profiled with immunoSEQ multiplex PCR; TCRdb holds only in-frame clones, not every one. The sample lists around 130,000 clones; 70% to 85% were seen once. Sequences were obtained from peripheral blood. The receptors here all came from a woman aged 60-75 years with acute or convalescent COVID-19.

This sequence joins TRBV4-2 and TRBJ1-1; D unclear. With 6 bases removed from V and 4 bases from J, the gap between germline ends came to 9 bases. Per the germline V gene, CDR1 is LGHNA and CDR2 is YNFKEQ. The CDR3 contains 12 residues. The DNA for the CDR3 is TGTGCCAGCAGTTACGGCGGCACTGAAGCTTTCTTT. The encoded protein is CASSYGGTEAFF.

The CDR3: CASSVEGTEKFF. DNA of the CDR3: TGTGCCAGCAGCGTAGAAGGAACAGAAAAGTTCTTC. The chain combines TRBV9 with TRBJ2-1; D remains ambiguous. V was cut by 0 bases and J by 14 bases, with 12 bases left in between. Germline CDR1 is SGDLS and CDR2 is YYNGEE. The CDR3 is 12 amino acids.

This clone was counted a few times. The CDR3 spells CASTAGVGEKLFF. CDR3 in DNA: TGTGCCAGCACAGCCGGGGTAGGAGAAAAACTGTTTTTT. This chain links TRBV19 with TRBJ1-4; D remains ambiguous. The CDR3 is 13 residues long. The V end was cut by 9 bases, the J end by 8 bases, with 16 bases between. The V gene's germline CDR1 is LNHDA and CDR2 SQIVND (reference sequence).

This chain's CDR3 is CASSRTVYGYTF. As DNA, the CDR3 is TGTGCCAGCAGCCGGACAGTCTATGGCTACACCTTC. The rearrangement uses TRBV7-8 and TRBJ1-2; TRBD1 is a possible D gene (6 bases). The V end lost 5 bases, the J end lost 4 bases, and 8 bases lay between the germline ends. Germline values: CDR1 SGHVS, CDR2 FQNEAQ. The CDR3 has 12 amino acids.

The chain carries TRBV2 and TRBJ1-5, with D hard to call. V lost 2 bases to trimming and J lost 5 bases, with 7 bases between them. The CDR3 sequence is 13 residues long. CDR1 is SNHLY and CDR2 is FYNNEI in the germline V gene. For the CDR3, the DNA is TGTGCCAGCAGTGAATTTGAGGATCAGCCCCAGCATTTT. Its protein is CASSEFEDQPQHF.

The genes are TRBV30 and TRBJ1-1; D may be TRBD1 (5 bases). In germline, CDR1 is GTSNPN, CDR2 SVGIG (reference sequence). The CDR3 has 12 amino acids. V was trimmed by 4 bases and J by 4 bases, leaving 10 bases between them. The CDR3 loop is CAWNRGTTEAFF. The CDR3 DNA follows: TGTGCCTGGAATAGGGGTACCACTGAAGCTTTCTTT.

This clone was detected once. The chain uses TRBV11-3 and TRBJ1-1; no clear D. Germline loops: CDR1 SGHNT, CDR2 YENEEA. Trimming took off 4 bases at V and 0 bases at J, with 6 bases between the two ends. The CDR3 loop spans 13 amino acids. CDR3 DNA sequence: TGTGCCAGCAGCTGGCAGGTGAACACTGAAGCTTTCTTT. Translating it yields CASSWQVNTEAFF. Complete variable domain (other parts from reference TRBV11-3 and TRBJ1-1): EAGVVQSPRYKIIEKKQPVAFWCNPISGHNTLYWYLQNLGQGPELLIRYENEEAVDDSQLPKDRFSAERLKGVDSTLKIQPAELGDSAVYLCASSWQVNTEAFFGQGTRLTVV.

The chain links TRBV12-3 or TRBV12-4 to TRBJ1-2; 9 bases agree with TRBD1. Trimming cost V 4 bases and J 8 bases; bases outside gene matches: 5. The CDR3 totals 13 residues. As DNA, the CDR3 is TGTGCCAGCAGTTCCCGGACAGGGGACGGCTACACCTTC. This translates into CASSSRTGDGYTF.

The chain is built from TRBV6-5 and TRBJ1-1; 7 nucleotides line up with TRBD1. Trimming at V came to 4 bases and at J to 4 bases, leaving 3 bases not matched to a gene. Germline assignment: CDR1 MNHEY and CDR2 SVGAGI. This CDR3 region has 13 residues. The DNA of the CDR3 is TGTGCCAGCAGTTCTCAGGGGGGCACTGAAGCTTTCTTT. Its translation is CASSSQGGTEAFF.

The V and J genes are TRBV2 and TRBJ2-3, with 10 bases lining up with TRBD1. J gave up 3 bases and V 6 bases, and 9 bases lay outside the gene matches. CDR1 SNHLY and CDR2 FYNNEI come from the germline V gene. CDR3 length: 16 amino acids. CDR3 sequence: CASRVQPGQGTDTQYF. For the CDR3, the DNA is TGTGCCAGCAGAGTCCAGCCGGGACAGGGGACAGATACGCAGTATTTT.

V gene TRBV9 combines with J gene TRBJ1-2; the match to TRBD1 covers 9 bases. V gave up 7 bases and J gave up 4 bases; unmatched junction bases: 11. Germline V gives CDR1 SGDLS, CDR2 YYNGEE. The CDR3 spans 15 residues. The CDR3 reads CASAPGQGEFYGYTF. The CDR3 bases are TGTGCCAGCGCCCCGGGACAGGGTGAATTCTATGGCTACACCTTC.

The CDR3 DNA reads as TGTGCCTGGAATCAGGGGTGGAATTCACCCCTCCACTTT. Translated: CAWNQGWNSPLHF. This sequence joins TRBV30 and TRBJ1-6, with a possible D match to TRBD1 (6 bases). Per germline, CDR1 GTSNPN and CDR2 SVGIG (reference sequence). Trimming shortened V by 4 bases and J by 7 bases, and 11 bases separated the two germline ends. The CDR3 totals 13 residues.

Concerning this clone: A read error is likely, as this CDR3 ends without the conserved phenylalanine or tryptophan. The DNA is omitted, as the CDR3 cannot be located on it reliably, and the CDR3 follows TCRdb's listing. The chain joins TRBV6-5 to TRBJ1-2. CDR1 is MNHEY, CDR2 SVGAGI, per germline. The CDR3 is made up of 13 amino acids, end residues included. CDR3 sequence: CASRREGGSDFPL.

The chain carries TRBV12-3 or TRBV12-4 and TRBJ1-2, with TRBD1 identical over 7 bases. The CDR3 length is 13 residues. After removal of 6 bases from V and 8 bases from J, the junction contained 9 bases not matched to a gene. The chain's CDR3 is CASSRDRAEGYTF. CDR3 bases: TGTGCCAGCAGCCGCGACAGGGCGGAGGGCTACACCTTC.

The chain recombines TRBV19 with TRBJ1-5; a possible D gene is TRBD1 (5 bases). Trimming took 6 bases from V and 1 from J, leaving 16 bases between them. The CDR3 has 16 residues. The germline CDR1 and CDR2 sequences are LNHDA and SQIVND (reference sequence). The CDR3 DNA reads as TGTGCCAGTAGCCCCTTTGGGGCCTCAAGCAATCAGCCCCAGCATTTT. It encodes CASSPFGASSNQPQHF.

The sample holds a few counts of this clone. The chain joins TRBV6-2 or TRBV6-3 to TRBJ2-7, with TRBD1 matching 8 bases. The germline gives CDR1 MNHEY, CDR2 SVGEGT. The V gene end was trimmed by 2 bases and the J gene end by 2 bases; junction bases not matched to a gene: 5. This CDR3 is built from 15 residues. The CDR3, as DNA: TGTGCCAGCAGTTACGAGGGACAGGCACCCTACGAGCAGTACTTC. It yields the protein CASSYEGQAPYEQYF.

The CDR3 region is CASRFGTTNYGYTF. CDR3 DNA sequence: TGCGCCAGCAGATTTGGGACAACTAACTATGGCTACACCTTC. The chain links TRBV5-1 to TRBJ1-2; D possibly corresponds to TRBD1 (6 bases). Deletions cut 5 bases from V and 0 bases from J, with 11 bases between. In germline, CDR1 is SGHRS, CDR2 YFSETQ. The CDR3 totals 14 residues. Using reference TRBV5-1 and TRBJ1-2 for the parts outside the CDR3, the full variable domain is KAGVTQTPRYLIKTRGQQVTLSCSPISGHRSVSWYQQTPGQGLQFLFEYFSETQRNKGNFPGRFSGRQFSNSRSEMNVSTLELGDSALYLCASRFGTTNYGYTFGSGTRLTVV.

This clone was counted many times. The V call is TRBV6-5, the J call TRBJ1-5; 9 positions match TRBD1. Losses at the gene ends were 10 bases for V and 1 base for J; bases not matched to a gene: 5. This CDR3 contains 14 residues. Germline V CDR1 and CDR2: MNHEY, SVGAGI. Here the CDR3 reads CAIPGTGSNQPQHF. The CDR3 DNA is TGTGCCATCCCCGGGACAGGGAGCAATCAGCCCCAGCATTTT.

This clone was picked up one time. J is TRBJ1-6 and V is TRBV19; no firm D call. V was shortened by 7 bases and J by 6 bases, with 10 bases between the two germline ends. Germline-derived CDR1 and CDR2 are LNHDA and SQIVND (reference sequence). This CDR3 is built from 13 residues. The CDR3, as DNA: TGTGCCAGTAAGCACAGTACTAATTCACCCCTCCACTTT. Translating it yields CASKHSTNSPLHF.

This clone was recorded a few times. The rearrangement joins TRBV24-1 to TRBJ1-2; D is ambiguous. Trimming left V 1 base short and J 3 bases short, with 8 bases between. The germline gives CDR1 KGHDR, CDR2 SFDVKD. CDR3 size: 14 residues. The CDR3 here is CATSDFRNYYGYTF. In DNA, the CDR3 is TGTGCCACCAGTGATTTCAGGAATTACTATGGCTACACCTTC.

The V gene is TRBV28, the J gene TRBJ1-5; D is uncertain. There are 15 residues in the CDR3. Germline CDR1 MDHEN, CDR2 SYDVKM. V gave up 1 base and J gave up 7 bases, with 14 bases separating them. CDR3 region: CASSLSSGGIQPQHF. The CDR3 nucleotides are TGTGCCAGCAGTTTATCTTCCGGAGGGATCCAGCCCCAGCATTTT.